This passage covers 26 T cell receptor beta chains from one sample sequenced in a study of PD-1 blockade in classical Hodgkin lymphoma. Assay: immunoSEQ multiplex PCR; the TCRdb copy retains only in-frame clones and omits some. The data show tens of thousands of clones, almost 90% seen once. Time point described: cycle 4 day 1 (C4D1), after more than five weeks of nivolumab. All trial patients relapsed after autologous stem cell transplantation. Sequencing was performed on peripheral blood mononuclear cells (PBMCs), taken before the fourth cycle of nivolumab. The receptors here all came from a human donor with classical Hodgkin lymphoma.

The chain has TRBV14 and TRBJ1-2, with D uncertain. The CDR3 sequence is 15 residues long. The V gene's germline CDR1 is SGHDN and CDR2 FVKESK. Trimming stripped 1 base from V and 5 bases from J, with 14 bases between. CDR3 coding DNA: TGTGCCAGCAGCCAAGTTGCCAATTCCTTTTATGGCTACACCTTC. This translates into CASSQVANSFYGYTF.

The rearrangement joins TRBV19 to TRBJ1-4, with D possibly matching TRBD1 (5 bases). The ends were cut back, 6 bases at V and 6 bases at J, with 17 bases in the middle. Germline CDR1 reads LNHDA; CDR2 reads SQIVND (reference sequence). The CDR3 length is 15 residues. Here the CDR3 DNA reads TGTGCCAGTAGCTTCGAGGGGAGGTTGGATGAAAAACTGTTTTTT. Its protein is CASSFEGRLDEKLFF.

The chain links TRBV9 to TRBJ2-2, with TRBD2 identical over 8 bases. CDR1 is SGDLS and CDR2 is YYNGEE in the germline V gene. V trimming: 3 bases; J trimming: 3 bases; junction bases outside the gene matches: 10. This CDR3 comprises 17 residues. CDR3 sequence (DNA): TGTGCCAGCAGCGATCCCCCCGGGGGGGTAGACACCGGGGAGCTGTTTTTT. Translation: CASSDPPGGVDTGELFF.

This chain connects TRBV27 to TRBJ2-1; D possibly corresponds to TRBD1 (6 bases). This CDR3 spans 15 amino acids. V was clipped by 6 bases and J by 3 bases, with 15 bases between them. Per germline, CDR1 MNHEY and CDR2 SMNVEV (reference sequence). CDR3 nucleotide sequence: TGTGCCAGCAGGGGATACAGGGCTATCTACAATGAGCAGTTCTTC. Protein product: CASRGYRAIYNEQFF.

The rearrangement links TRBV5-1 to TRBJ1-5, with 10 bases identical to TRBD1. After removal of 4 bases from V and 7 bases from J, the junction contained 8 bases not matched to a gene. This CDR3 region has 15 residues. Germline CDR1 is SGHRS and CDR2 is YFSETQ. The CDR3 bases are TGCGCCAGCAGCCTTACTGGGGACAGGGGACAGCCCCAGCATTTT. This sequence encodes CASSLTGDRGQPQHF.

V gene TRBV29-1 combines with J gene TRBJ2-7; 7 bases line up with TRBD1. Germline-derived CDR1 and CDR2 are SQVTM and ANQGSEA. Germline trimming cut 7 bases from V and 2 bases from J; bases unmatched to any gene: 8. The CDR3 consists of 13 residues. The CDR3 DNA reads TGCAGCGCCTCCCGGGACAGCACCTACGAGCAGTACTTC. Its translation: CSASRDSTYEQYF.

The chain has TRBV6-1 and TRBJ2-3, with 7 bases that match TRBD2. The CDR3 runs to 14 residues. From germline, CDR1 is MNHNS and CDR2 SASEGT. The V gene end was trimmed by 3 bases and the J gene end by 4 bases; junction bases not matched to a gene: 4. For the CDR3, the DNA is TGTGCCAGCAGTGATTCCGGACTAGCAGATACGCAGTATTTT. It translates to CASSDSGLADTQYF.

The chain combines TRBV11-2 with TRBJ2-3; the D is unclear. V shed 6 bases and J shed 4 bases, with 8 bases lying between them. This CDR3 spans 12 amino acids. The germline gives CDR1 SGHAT, CDR2 FQNNGV. In DNA form, the CDR3 reads TGTGCCAGCAGTCCCCACTCAGATACGCAGTATTTT. Translation gives CASSPHSDTQYF.

The chain links TRBV6-5 to TRBJ1-5; weak D call: TRBD1 (5 bases). Germline V gives CDR1 MNHEY, CDR2 SVGAGI. The V and J ends lost 4 bases and 0 bases respectively, with 10 bases between them. The CDR3 loop spans 15 amino acids. CDR3 sequence (DNA): TGTGCCAGCAGTTCGGAGGGGTATAGCAATCAGCCCCAGCATTTT. It specifies CASSSEGYSNQPQHF.

About this clone itself: At one boundary the junction diverges from the germline segment, which might be a read error. The chain has TRBV5-8 and TRBJ2-7; tentatively, D is TRBD2 (5 bases). Germline CDR1 is SGHTS and CDR2 is YDEGEE. This CDR3 is 10 amino acids long. This CDR3 reads CASTFRLGGF. The CDR3 DNA sequence: TGTGCCAGTACCTTTAGGCTAGGAGGCTTC.

This CDR3 is CASSHRPAPRYGYTF. DNA of the CDR3: TGTGCCAGCAGCCACCGACCGGCCCCCCGCTATGGCTACACCTTC. V and J are TRBV9 and TRBJ1-2; D uncertain. V dropped 4 bases and J dropped 4 bases, with 17 bases sitting between them. The length of the CDR3 is 15 residues. The germline V gene has CDR1 SGDLS and CDR2 YYNGEE.

The rearrangement uses TRBV5-1 and TRBJ1-4; maybe TRBD1 (5 bases). The CDR3 consists of 15 residues. Germline lookup yields CDR1 SGHRS and CDR2 YFSETQ. V was shortened by 4 bases and J by 5 bases, with 15 bases between the two germline ends. CDR3 coding DNA: TGCGCCAGCAGCCAGTCCGGGACGGAAAATGAAAAACTGTTTTTT. The encoded protein is CASSQSGTENEKLFF.

This chain joins TRBV7-2 and TRBJ1-3; D not certain. Looked up from germline, CDR1 is SGHTA and CDR2 is FQGNSA. The CDR3 covers 17 residues. Trimming left V 1 base short and J 2 bases short, with 15 bases between. CDR3 sequence: CASSLVGFGIPGNTIYF. Written as DNA, the CDR3 is TGTGCCAGCAGCTTAGTGGGGTTTGGGATTCCTGGAAACACCATATATTTT.

The chain recombines TRBV5-1 with TRBJ2-2, with D uncertain. This CDR3 spans 13 amino acids. Trimming removed 2 bases at V and 4 bases at J, with 6 bases between. CDR1 and CDR2 (germline): SGHRS, YFSETQ. CDR3 DNA: TGCGCCAGCAGCTTAAGTCCCACCGGGGAGCTGTTTTTT. This codes for CASSLSPTGELFF. The full variable domain, in which reference TRBV5-1 and TRBJ2-2 provide the parts outside the CDR3, is KAGVTQTPRYLIKTRGQQVTLSCSPISGHRSVSWYQQTPGQGLQFLFEYFSETQRNKGNFPGRFSGRQFSNSRSEMNVSTLELGDSALYLCASSLSPTGELFFGEGSRLTVL.

V gene TRBV4-1 combines with J gene TRBJ2-2; D remains ambiguous. From germline, CDR1 is MGHRA and CDR2 YSYEKL. The CDR3 spans 14 residues. V gave up 4 bases and J gave up 5 bases, with 11 bases separating them. CDR3 residues: CASSPQVVTGELFF. The CDR3 region has the DNA TGCGCCAGCAGCCCGCAGGTAGTTACCGGGGAGCTGTTTTTT.

V usage is TRBV6-5 and J usage is TRBJ2-2; D is ambiguous. V was pared by 0 bases and J by 4 bases, with 9 bases between. The CDR3 is made up of 15 amino acids. Germline V gene sequence: CDR1 MNHEY, CDR2 SVGAGI. The CDR3 here is CASSYSFLSTGELFF. The CDR3 DNA is TGTGCCAGCAGTTACTCATTCTTATCCACCGGGGAGCTGTTTTTT.

The rearrangement uses TRBV11-2 and TRBJ2-4; D possibly corresponds to TRBD2 (5 bases). V was shortened by 1 base and J by 0 bases, with 10 bases between the two germline ends. The CDR3 is 16 amino acids. The germline V gene has CDR1 SGHAT and CDR2 FQNNGV. CDR3 sequence (DNA): TGTGCCAGCAGCTTAGGAGGGTGGGTAGCCAAAAACATTCAGTACTTC. Translated: CASSLGGWVAKNIQYF.

This clone has more than one count but fewer than ten. The CDR3 DNA follows: TGTGCCAGCAGCTTTCGTGGGGGGTATGGCTACACCTTC. It yields the protein CASSFRGGYGYTF. This chain connects TRBV5-4 to TRBJ1-2, with a possible D match to TRBD1 (5 bases). The CDR3 has 13 amino acids. Germline CDR1 and CDR2: SGHNT and YYREEE (reference sequence). V was shortened by 2 bases and J by 5 bases, with 10 bases between the two germline ends.

The genes are TRBV19 and TRBJ2-5, with D possibly TRBD1 on 7 matching bases. CDR1 LNHDA and CDR2 SQIVND come from the germline V gene (reference sequence). The germline V and J ends were trimmed by 2 bases and 0 bases, with 16 bases remaining between them. The CDR3 is 17 residues long. CDR3 sequence (DNA): TGTGCCAGTAGTATAAGCCTCAGGGGGAGGTACCAAGAGACCCAGTACTTC. It codes for CASSISLRGRYQETQYF.

V gene TRBV9 combines with J gene TRBJ2-5; no definite D call. Germline CDR1 is SGDLS and CDR2 is YYNGEE. This CDR3 is 14 amino acids long. The V end lost 4 bases, the J end lost 5 bases, and 15 bases lay between the germline ends. In nucleotides, the CDR3 is TGTGCCAGCAGCCCTCTTACGGGCCGGGAGACCCAGTACTTC. This encodes CASSPLTGRETQYF.

The V and J genes are TRBV11-2 and TRBJ2-1; D unclear. Germline CDR1 and CDR2: SGHAT and FQNNGV. The CDR3 covers 16 residues. V was cut by 7 bases and J by 7 bases, with 23 bases left in between. The CDR3 sequence: CASTNILVTPENEQFF. The DNA for the CDR3 is TGTGCCAGCACCAATATCCTGGTGACGCCCGAAAATGAGCAGTTCTTC.

Only one count was recorded for this clone. The V and J genes are TRBV19 and TRBJ1-1, with D perhaps TRBD1 (5 bases). The CDR3 runs to 16 residues. V was shortened by 1 base and J by 1 base, with 13 bases between the two germline ends. Germline CDR1 and CDR2: LNHDA and SQIVND (reference sequence). The CDR3 DNA is TGTGCCAGTAGTATAGGGACATTGTCGGGGAACACTGAAGCTTTCTTT. Protein sequence: CASSIGTLSGNTEAFF.

This chain uses TRBV11-2 with TRBJ2-3, with D tentatively TRBD2 (6 bases). CDR1 SGHAT and CDR2 FQNNGV come from the germline V gene. V was shortened by 2 bases and J by 1 base, with 13 bases between the two germline ends. The CDR3 loop spans 16 amino acids. CDR3 amino acids: CASSLFLLARTDTQYF. CDR3 in DNA: TGTGCCAGCAGCTTATTCCTACTAGCCCGCACAGATACGCAGTATTTT.

V gene TRBV7-9 combines with J gene TRBJ2-5; TRBD2 aligns across 14 bases. The CDR3 is 17 residues long. The junction had 9 bases not matched to a gene; V was cut back by 5 bases and J by 4 bases. Germline-derived CDR1 and CDR2 are SEHNR and FQNEAQ (reference sequence). The CDR3 DNA reads TGTGCCAGCAGCGAGGGACTAGCGGGAGATTTCACAGAGACCCAGTACTTC. Translation: CASSEGLAGDFTETQYF.

The chain carries TRBV5-4 and TRBJ2-2, with TRBD2 as a possible D gene (6 bases). The germline gives CDR1 SGHNT, CDR2 YYREEE (reference sequence). Trimming removed 4 bases from V and 5 bases from J, with 18 bases in between. CDR3 size: 16 residues. CDR3 in DNA: TGTGCCAGCAGCGAGCCCATGGGAGGTAATACCGGGGAGCTGTTTTTT. This codes for CASSEPMGGNTGELFF.

The chain recombines TRBV5-6 with TRBJ2-7, with D uncertain. CDR3 length: 13 residues. Trimming took 0 bases from V and 2 from J, leaving 6 bases between them. Germline-derived CDR1 and CDR2 are SGHDT and YYEEEE. CDR3 in amino acids: CASSLERTYEQYF. The CDR3 region has the DNA TGTGCCAGCAGCTTGGAACGGACCTACGAGCAGTACTTC.